These 26 T cell receptor beta chains came from one sample sequenced in a study of STAT5B mutations in CD4+ large granular lymphocyte leukemia. Generated by immunoSEQ multiplex PCR, the TCRdb table keeps only in-frame clones and is missing some. The table lists some 32,000 clones, around four fifths of them singletons. The sample was CD4+ T cells from blood buffy coats. Source of these receptors: a human donor in good health.

The V and J genes are TRBV29-1 and TRBJ2-7; D unresolved. This CDR3 is 13 amino acids long. The V gene's germline CDR1 is SQVTM and CDR2 ANQGSEA. Trimming removed 3 bases at V and 7 bases at J, with 16 bases between. CDR3 protein: CSVEMTFWGEQYF. The CDR3 DNA is TGCAGCGTTGAGATGACGTTCTGGGGAGAGCAGTACTTC.

This clone was counted only a few times. The chain links TRBV4-3 to TRBJ2-5, with a weak D call TRBD2 (5 bases). Trimming left V 4 bases short and J 5 bases short, with 17 bases between. CDR1 LGHNA and CDR2 YSLEER come from the germline V gene. The CDR3 consists of 15 residues. The CDR3: CASSPEDSPRETQYF. In nucleotides, the CDR3 is TGCGCCAGCAGCCCCGAGGACTCCCCCCGGGAGACCCAGTACTTC.

This clone has just a few counts. This sequence joins TRBV7-2 and TRBJ2-7, with D perhaps TRBD1 (6 bases). Germline assignment: CDR1 SGHTA and CDR2 FQGNSA. The CDR3 sequence is 15 residues long. V lost 5 bases and J lost 2, with 16 bases in between. The CDR3 DNA reads as TGTGCCAGCAGCCAACAGGGTTCGTCCCCCTACGAGCAGTACTTC. Translated: CASSQQGSSPYEQYF.

The rearrangement joins TRBV5-1 to TRBJ2-1; 7 nucleotides line up with TRBD2. J lost 4 bases, V lost 4 bases, and 11 bases had no gene match. Looked up from germline, CDR1 is SGHRS and CDR2 is YFSETQ. The CDR3 length is 16 residues. This CDR3 is CASSPSAGALYNEQFF. The CDR3 DNA reads TGCGCCAGCAGCCCTTCCGCGGGAGCCTTATACAATGAGCAGTTCTTC.

The chain combines TRBV7-2 with TRBJ2-1; 10 bases are a match to TRBD2. Germline trimming cut 5 bases from V and 2 bases from J; bases unmatched to any gene: 3. This CDR3 is 15 amino acids long. Per germline, CDR1 SGHTA and CDR2 FQGNSA. Here the CDR3 reads CASSLSGRAYNEQFF. Here the CDR3 DNA reads TGTGCCAGCAGCCTCAGCGGGAGGGCCTACAATGAGCAGTTCTTC.

The rearrangement links TRBV6-5 to TRBJ1-1; 8 positions agree with TRBD1. V trimming: 11 bases; J trimming: 10 bases; junction bases outside the gene matches: 3. This CDR3 region has 9 residues. CDR1 is MNHEY and CDR2 is SVGAGI in the germline V gene. This CDR3 is CAVDRGAFF. CDR3 DNA sequence: TGTGCCGTAGACAGGGGAGCTTTCTTT.

The chain recombines TRBV4-3 with TRBJ2-2; 13 positions agree with TRBD2. CDR3 length: 17 residues. Per the germline V gene, CDR1 is LGHNA and CDR2 is YSLEER. V lost 4 bases to trimming and J lost 5 bases; unmatched junction nucleotides: 7. CDR3 region: CASSPTSGRLGTGELFF. CDR3 nucleotides: TGCGCCAGCAGCCCGACTAGCGGGAGGTTGGGGACCGGGGAGCTGTTTTTT.

This sequence joins TRBV5-1 and TRBJ2-5, with 7 bases matching TRBD2. The CDR3 has 15 amino acids. Germline V CDR1 and CDR2: SGHRS, YFSETQ. V was pared by 0 bases and J by 5 bases, with 7 bases of the junction left unmatched. DNA for the CDR3: TGCGCCAGCAGCTTGGACCCCGGGCGGGGGGAGACCCAGTACTTC. Translating gives CASSLDPGRGETQYF.

This rearrangement joins TRBV6-5 to TRBJ1-4; TRBD1 is a possible D gene (6 bases). Germline V gene lookup returns CDR1 MNHEY and CDR2 SVGAGI. The CDR3 totals 15 residues. Trimming removed 7 bases from V and 10 bases from J, with 22 bases in between. CDR3 nucleotide sequence: TGTGCCAGCAACTCGAGGCGGTACCAGGGGCGAAAACTGTTTTTT. Translation: CASNSRRYQGRKLFF.

This rearrangement joins TRBV7-9 to TRBJ2-2, with 10 bases matching TRBD1. The CDR3 is made up of 15 amino acids. Losses at the gene ends were 5 bases for V and 7 bases for J; bases not matched to a gene: 7. CDR1 is SEHNR, CDR2 FQNEAQ, per germline (reference sequence). The CDR3: CASSLGTGAIGELFF. DNA for the CDR3: TGTGCCAGCAGCCTCGGGACAGGGGCGATCGGGGAGCTGTTTTTT.

J is TRBJ1-3 and V is TRBV11-2; D is ambiguous. Trimming removed 8 bases at V and 2 bases at J, with 13 bases between. The CDR3 consists of 14 residues. The germline V gene encodes CDR1 SGHAT and CDR2 FQNNGV. The DNA for the CDR3 is TGTGCCAGCGGGCGGCAAATGGCTGGAAACACCATATATTTT. It encodes CASGRQMAGNTIYF.

Details on this clone: An end of the junction does not agree with germline; a read error may underlie this. This CDR3 is also generated by other DNA sequences in the sample. V gene TRBV10-1 combines with J gene TRBJ2-6; D might be TRBD1 (5 bases). In germline, CDR1 is WNHNN, CDR2 SYGVQD (reference sequence). The length of the CDR3 is 16 residues. The CDR3 nucleotides read TGCGCCAGCAGTGAGTCGTCTGGGTCTGGGGCCAATGTCCTGACTTTC. Translating gives CASSESSGSGANVLTF.

Of note for this clone: Other nucleotide sequences in the sample specify the same CDR3. The chain couples TRBV5-1 to TRBJ1-4; tentatively, D is TRBD1 (6 bases). The CDR3 has 15 amino acids. The germline V gene has CDR1 SGHRS and CDR2 YFSETQ. Trimming stripped 1 base from V and 3 bases from J, with 10 bases between. The CDR3 reads CASSLTGTPNEKLFF. The CDR3 region has the DNA TGCGCCAGCAGCTTGACCGGGACACCTAATGAAAAACTGTTTTTT.

By frequency in the sample, this clone is medium-sized. CDR3 sequence reads: CASSFGTNYGYTF. In nucleotides, the CDR3 is TGTGCCAGCAGTTTCGGCACTAACTATGGCTACACCTTC. V is TRBV28 and J is TRBJ1-2; D gene uncertain. The CDR3 consists of 13 residues. Germline V CDR1 and CDR2: MDHEN, SYDVKM. The ends were cut back, 3 bases at V and 0 bases at J, with 5 bases in the middle.

This clone was found once. The chain uses TRBV7-8 and TRBJ1-5; D might be TRBD1 (6 bases). CDR1 is SGHVS and CDR2 is FQNEAQ in the germline V gene. Trimming shortened V by 3 bases and J by 2 bases, and 8 bases separated the two germline ends. This CDR3 contains 14 residues. The CDR3, as DNA: TGTGCCAGCAGCTTGAACAGGGGCAATCAGCCCCAGCATTTT. Protein sequence: CASSLNRGNQPQHF.

The rearrangement uses TRBV27 and TRBJ2-2; 9 bases line up with TRBD1. Germline V gives CDR1 MNHEY, CDR2 SMNVEV (reference sequence). The CDR3 length is 14 residues. Germline trimming cut 6 bases from V and 4 bases from J; bases unmatched to any gene: 3. The CDR3, as DNA: TGTGCCAGCAGACTGGGACAGGGCACCGGGGAGCTGTTTTTT. Translation gives CASRLGQGTGELFF.

This clone was found once. The V call is TRBV6-5, the J call TRBJ2-1; 7 positions match TRBD1. Germline V lookup: CDR1 MNHEY, CDR2 SVGAGI. CDR3 length: 13 residues. J lost 4 bases, V lost 10 bases, and 7 bases had no gene match. Written as DNA, the CDR3 is TGTGCCACCCGGGACAGATCGTACAATGAGCAGTTCTTC. Amino acid sequence: CATRDRSYNEQFF.

The chain recombines TRBV7-9 with TRBJ2-7; 10 nucleotides agree with TRBD2. The CDR3 is 15 amino acids. J gave up 5 bases and V 5 bases, and 9 bases lay outside the gene matches. CDR1 and CDR2 from the germline V gene are SEHNR and FQNEAQ (reference sequence). CDR3 in DNA: TGTGCCAGCAGCCCCCGACCGCTAGCGGGAGACGAGCAGTACTTC. It yields the protein CASSPRPLAGDEQYF.

As DNA, the CDR3 is TGTGCCAGCAGCTTAGTTCTCGATGAAAAACTGTTTTTT. It specifies CASSLVLDEKLFF. The chain recombines TRBV11-2 with TRBJ1-4; D is undetermined. This CDR3 contains 13 residues. CDR1 is SGHAT and CDR2 is FQNNGV in the germline V gene. V shed 1 base and J shed 6 bases, with 6 bases lying between them.

The CDR3 DNA sequence: TGTGCCAGCAGTTTAAGGGTGCGAGCGGGACGATTCTGGGAGCAGTTCTTC. Its protein product is CASSLRVRAGRFWEQFF. This chain links TRBV27 with TRBJ2-1, with 7 nucleotides matching TRBD2. The germline gives CDR1 MNHEY, CDR2 SMNVEV (reference sequence). The CDR3 has 17 residues. The J segment lost 10 bases and the V segment lost 2 bases, leaving 17 bases of the junction unmatched.

The rearrangement links TRBV5-6 to TRBJ2-1; 8 bases map to TRBD2. Looked up from germline, CDR1 is SGHDT and CDR2 is YYEEEE. Trimming took 3 bases from V and 6 from J; bases not matched to a gene: 8. CDR3 size: 15 residues. CDR3 region: CASSSLAGSINEQFF. Here the CDR3 DNA reads TGTGCCAGCAGCTCCCTAGCGGGCTCCATCAATGAGCAGTTCTTC.

The V call is TRBV7-2, the J call TRBJ2-3, with 14 nucleotides matching TRBD2. The CDR3 spans 17 residues. Per germline, CDR1 SGHTA and CDR2 FQGNSA. Losses at the gene ends were 5 bases for V and 7 bases for J; bases not matched to a gene: 11. The DNA of the CDR3 is TGTGCCAGCAGCCCCAGACTAGCGGGAGGGCCTGAGTATACGCAGTATTTT. It yields the protein CASSPRLAGGPEYTQYF.

The chain joins TRBV5-1 to TRBJ2-1, with 11 nucleotides matching TRBD2. Germline assignment: CDR1 SGHRS and CDR2 YFSETQ. With 5 bases clipped from V and 0 bases from J, the junction kept 10 bases outside the gene matches. This CDR3 comprises 18 residues. The CDR3 is CASRDLAGGRGSYNEQFF. DNA of the CDR3: TGCGCCAGCAGGGACCTAGCGGGAGGCCGGGGCTCCTACAATGAGCAGTTCTTC.

The chain joins TRBV18 to TRBJ1-1, with D unclear. Per the germline V gene, CDR1 is KGHSH and CDR2 is LQKENI. CDR3 length: 15 amino acids. V dropped 4 bases and J dropped 1 base, with 13 bases sitting between them. CDR3 loop: CASSLEGPANTEAFF. CDR3 nucleotide sequence: TGTGCCAGCTCACTAGAAGGACCGGCGAACACTGAAGCTTTCTTT.

The table lists this clone with a few counts. The genes are TRBV18 and TRBJ1-4; 7 bases align to TRBD1. The CDR3 spans 14 residues. Germline-derived CDR1 and CDR2 are KGHSH and LQKENI. J gave up 4 bases and V 3 bases, and 2 bases lay outside the gene matches. CDR3 in DNA: TGTGCCAGCTCACCTCAGGGGGATAATGAAAAACTGTTTTTT. This sequence encodes CASSPQGDNEKLFF.

The V and J genes are TRBV4-1 and TRBJ1-4; unclear D gene. Trimming stripped 1 base from V and 9 bases from J, with 12 bases between. This CDR3 has 14 amino acids. Germline values: CDR1 MGHRA, CDR2 YSYEKL. CDR3 nucleotides: TGCGCCAGCAGCCAAGGGGTGGGTTGGAAAAAACTGTTTTTT. It translates to CASSQGVGWKKLFF.